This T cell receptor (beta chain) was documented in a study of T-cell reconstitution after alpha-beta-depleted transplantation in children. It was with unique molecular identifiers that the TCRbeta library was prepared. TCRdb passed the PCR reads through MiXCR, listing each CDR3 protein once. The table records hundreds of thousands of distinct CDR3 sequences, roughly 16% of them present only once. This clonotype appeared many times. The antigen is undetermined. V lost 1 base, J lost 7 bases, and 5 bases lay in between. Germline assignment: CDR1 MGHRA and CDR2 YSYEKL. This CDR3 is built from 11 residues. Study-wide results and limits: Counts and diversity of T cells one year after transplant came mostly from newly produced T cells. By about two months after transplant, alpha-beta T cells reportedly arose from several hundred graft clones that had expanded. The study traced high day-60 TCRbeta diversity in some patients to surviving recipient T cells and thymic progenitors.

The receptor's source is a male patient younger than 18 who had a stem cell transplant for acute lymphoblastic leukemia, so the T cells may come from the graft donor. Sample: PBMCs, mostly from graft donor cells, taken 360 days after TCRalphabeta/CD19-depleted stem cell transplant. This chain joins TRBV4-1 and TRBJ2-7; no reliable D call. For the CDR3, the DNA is TGCGCCAGCAGCCAAGCGTGGGAGCAGTACTTC. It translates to CASSQAWEQYF.